This T cell receptor beta chain is from a study of blood T cell repertoires in COVID-19. This CDR3 has 15 residues. V was pared by 3 bases and J by 0 bases, with 14 bases between. Germline lookup yields CDR1 GTSNPN and CDR2 SVGIG (reference sequence). Profiled with immunoSEQ multiplex PCR; TCRdb holds only in-frame clones, not every one. The data contain about 95,000 clones, around 87% of them singletons. The sample taken for sequencing was peripheral blood. The TCR comes from a human donor in a cohort sampled during active COVID-19. The J gene is TRBJ1-1, the V gene TRBV30; D is unresolved. In nucleotides, the CDR3 is TGTGCCTGGAGCATAAGAGGTGATATGAACACTGAAGCTTTCTTT. The encoded protein is CAWSIRGDMNTEAFF.